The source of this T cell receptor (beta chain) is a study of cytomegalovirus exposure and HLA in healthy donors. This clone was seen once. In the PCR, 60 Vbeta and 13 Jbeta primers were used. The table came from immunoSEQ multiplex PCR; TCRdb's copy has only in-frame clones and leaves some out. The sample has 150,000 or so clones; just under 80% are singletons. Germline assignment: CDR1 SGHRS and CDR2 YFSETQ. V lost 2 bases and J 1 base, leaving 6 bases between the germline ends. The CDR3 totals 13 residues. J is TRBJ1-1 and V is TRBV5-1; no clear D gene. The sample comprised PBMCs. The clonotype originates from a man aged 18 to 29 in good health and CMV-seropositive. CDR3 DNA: TGCGCCAGCAGCTTTAACAGGAACACTGAAGCTTTCTTT. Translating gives CASSFNRNTEAFF.